This is a list of T cell receptor beta chains from one sample in a study of technical replicates of blood from a few donors. Clones were read by immunoSEQ multiplex PCR, and TCRdb kept only the in-frame ones, dropping some. The sample includes over 70,000 clones, approximately 97% of them seen just once. The sequenced material came from T cells isolated from PBMCs. Every receptor here comes from a human donor in good health. CDR3s include the opening cysteine and the closing phenylalanine or tryptophan. The D gene is left open where the match is weak. A row's size may be missing; if present it is once, few, many or a size class.

CDR3 length: 15; V gene: TRBV28; J gene: TRBJ1-1; D gene: NA; clone size: once; CDR3 protein: CASSIGGQMNTEAFF; CDR3 DNA: TGTGCCAGCAGCATAGGGGGACAAATGAACACTGAAGCTTTCTTT
CDR3 length: 12; V gene: TRBV15; J gene: TRBJ1-4; D gene: NA; clone size: NA; CDR3 protein: CATSRRDEKLFF; CDR3 DNA: TGTGCCACCAGCAGACGAGATGAAAAACTGTTTTTT
CDR3 length: 14; V gene: TRBV6-1; J gene: TRBJ2-7; D gene: TRBD1; clone size: NA; CDR3 protein: CASSRDRVAYEQYF; CDR3 DNA: TGTGCCAGCAGCCGGGACAGGGTCGCCTACGAGCAGTACTTC
CDR3 length: 14; V gene: TRBV19; J gene: TRBJ2-5; D gene: TRBD2; clone size: NA; CDR3 protein: CASSRAGARETQYF; CDR3 DNA: TGTGCCAGTAGTCGGGCGGGAGCCCGTGAGACCCAGTACTTC
CDR3 length: 17; V gene: TRBV4-1; J gene: TRBJ2-1; D gene: TRBD2; clone size: NA; CDR3 protein: CASSQGLALSSYNEQFF; CDR3 DNA: TGCGCCAGCAGCCAAGGACTAGCGCTGAGCTCCTACAATGAGCAGTTCTTC
CDR3 length: 17; V gene: TRBV11-2; J gene: TRBJ1-4; D gene: NA; clone size: NA; CDR3 protein: CASSRGSWPSTNEKLFF; CDR3 DNA: TGTGCCAGCAGCCGGGGGAGCTGGCCCTCAACTAATGAAAAACTGTTTTTT
CDR3 length: 18; V gene: TRBV28; J gene: TRBJ1-1; D gene: NA; clone size: NA; CDR3 protein: CASSFSGRGVVGDTEAFF; CDR3 DNA: TGTGCCAGCAGTTTTTCCGGGAGAGGGGTGGTGGGAGACACTGAAGCTTTCTTT
CDR3 length: 15; V gene: TRBV15; J gene: TRBJ2-2; D gene: NA; clone size: NA; CDR3 protein: CATSRWAGNTGELFF; CDR3 DNA: TGTGCCACCAGCAGGTGGGCGGGTAACACCGGGGAGCTGTTTTTT
CDR3 length: 14; V gene: TRBV27; J gene: TRBJ1-2; D gene: NA; clone size: NA; CDR3 protein: CASSPWAEGRGYTF; CDR3 DNA: TGTGCCAGCAGTCCTTGGGCAGAAGGTAGGGGCTACACCTTC
CDR3 length: 13; V gene: TRBV25-1; J gene: TRBJ2-2; D gene: NA; clone size: NA; CDR3 protein: CASQGGNTGELFF; CDR3 DNA: TGTGCCAGCCAAGGAGGGAACACCGGGGAGCTGTTTTTT
CDR3 length: 14; V gene: TRBV9; J gene: TRBJ1-2; D gene: TRBD1; clone size: NA; CDR3 protein: CASSVDQGARGYTF; CDR3 DNA: TGTGCCAGCAGCGTCGATCAGGGGGCGCGTGGCTACACCTTC
CDR3 length: 15; V gene: TRBV11-3; J gene: TRBJ2-2; D gene: TRBD1; clone size: NA; CDR3 protein: CASSATGTNTGELFF; CDR3 DNA: TGTGCCAGCAGCGCGACAGGGACGAACACCGGGGAGCTGTTTTTT
CDR3 length: 13; V gene: TRBV28; J gene: TRBJ2-7; D gene: NA; clone size: NA; CDR3 protein: CAIQRGTVYEQYF; CDR3 DNA: TGTGCCATCCAACGCGGGACAGTATACGAGCAGTACTTC
CDR3 length: 18; V gene: TRBV5-4; J gene: TRBJ2-1; D gene: TRBD1; clone size: NA; CDR3 protein: CASSYLLLGQGALDEQFF; CDR3 DNA: TGTGCCAGCAGCTACCTGCTCTTAGGACAGGGGGCGTTGGATGAGCAGTTCTTC
CDR3 length: 14; V gene: TRBV18; J gene: TRBJ2-7; D gene: TRBD2; clone size: NA; CDR3 protein: CASSPGTSGYEQYF; CDR3 DNA: TGTGCCAGCTCACCCGGGACTAGCGGCTACGAGCAGTACTTC
CDR3 length: 17; V gene: TRBV4-1; J gene: TRBJ2-2; D gene: TRBD2; clone size: NA; CDR3 protein: CASSQVRASGNTGELFF; CDR3 DNA: TGCGCCAGCAGCCAAGTGAGGGCTAGCGGGAACACCGGGGAGCTGTTTTTT
CDR3 length: 17; V gene: TRBV7-8; J gene: TRBJ1-2; D gene: NA; clone size: once; CDR3 protein: CASSQSAGKRTVYGYTF; CDR3 DNA: TGTGCCAGCAGCCAGAGTGCGGGGAAACGTACGGTCTATGGCTACACCTTC
CDR3 length: 17; V gene: TRBV6-1; J gene: TRBJ1-1; D gene: NA; clone size: NA; CDR3 protein: CASSETYGRVPNTEAFF; CDR3 DNA: TGTGCCAGCAGCGAAACCTATGGCAGGGTCCCAAACACTGAAGCTTTCTTT
CDR3 length: 15; V gene: TRBV7-6; J gene: TRBJ1-1; D gene: TRBD1; clone size: NA; CDR3 protein: CASSLLRDSGTEAFF; CDR3 DNA: TGTGCCAGCAGCTTATTACGGGACAGTGGCACTGAAGCTTTCTTT
CDR3 length: 14; V gene: TRBV27; J gene: TRBJ1-1; D gene: TRBD1; clone size: NA; CDR3 protein: CASSLDRGITEAFF; CDR3 DNA: TGTGCCAGCAGTCTCGACAGGGGGATAACTGAAGCTTTCTTT
CDR3 length: 15; V gene: TRBV6-5; J gene: TRBJ2-7; D gene: NA; clone size: NA; CDR3 protein: CASSPARDSVDEQYF; CDR3 DNA: TGTGCCAGCAGCCCCGCCCGGGACTCTGTGGACGAGCAGTACTTC
CDR3 length: 15; V gene: TRBV5-5; J gene: TRBJ1-5; D gene: NA; clone size: NA; CDR3 protein: CASSLSPDGIQPQHF; CDR3 DNA: TGTGCCAGCAGCTTGAGTCCGGACGGGATCCAGCCCCAGCATTTT
CDR3 length: 15; V gene: TRBV19; J gene: TRBJ1-2; D gene: TRBD1; clone size: NA; CDR3 protein: CASSPIQGALYGYTF; CDR3 DNA: TGTGCCAGTAGTCCAATACAGGGGGCACTCTATGGCTACACCTTC
CDR3 length: 15; V gene: TRBV6-5; J gene: TRBJ2-7; D gene: NA; clone size: NA; CDR3 protein: CASSYGTFLSYEQYF; CDR3 DNA: TGTGCCAGCAGTTACGGGACTTTTCTTTCCTACGAGCAGTACTTC
CDR3 length: 15; V gene: TRBV4-2; J gene: TRBJ2-3; D gene: NA; clone size: few; CDR3 protein: CASSVTGTSTDTQYF; CDR3 DNA: TGTGCCAGCTCGGTAACCGGGACTAGCACAGATACGCAGTATTTT
CDR3 length: 20; V gene: TRBV10-3; J gene: TRBJ1-3; D gene: NA; clone size: NA; CDR3 protein: CAIRSRSTADTNSSGNTIYF; CDR3 DNA: TGTGCCATCAGGAGCCGGTCGACAGCCGATACAAACTCCTCTGGAAACACCATATATTTT
CDR3 length: 13; V gene: TRBV5-1; J gene: TRBJ2-7; D gene: NA; clone size: NA; CDR3 protein: CASSFPGGYEQYF; CDR3 DNA: TGCGCCAGCAGCTTCCCAGGGGGGTACGAGCAGTACTTC